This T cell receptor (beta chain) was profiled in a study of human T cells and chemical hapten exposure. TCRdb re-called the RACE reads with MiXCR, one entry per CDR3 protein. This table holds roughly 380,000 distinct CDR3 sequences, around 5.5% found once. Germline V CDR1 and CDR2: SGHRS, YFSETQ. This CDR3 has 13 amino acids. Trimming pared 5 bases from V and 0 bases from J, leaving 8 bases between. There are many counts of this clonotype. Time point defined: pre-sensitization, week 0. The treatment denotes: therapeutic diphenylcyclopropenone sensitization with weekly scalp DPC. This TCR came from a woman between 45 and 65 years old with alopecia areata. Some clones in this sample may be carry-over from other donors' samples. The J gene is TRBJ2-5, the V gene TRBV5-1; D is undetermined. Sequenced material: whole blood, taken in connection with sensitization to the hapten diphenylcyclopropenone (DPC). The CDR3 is CASRDGYQETQYF. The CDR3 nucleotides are TGCGCCAGCAGAGACGGGTACCAAGAGACCCAGTACTTC.